This TCR beta chain emerged from a study of naive and memory T cell subsets. Broader study findings: Over 90% of naive TCR sequences appeared only once after error correction, unlike memory subsets. Naive repertoires, especially CD8, held a few larger clonotypes, possibly memory cells re-expressing CD45RA.

With respect to this clonotype: Its antigen is as yet unknown.

CDR1 and CDR2 (germline): SGHVS, FNYEAQ. The CDR3 has 15 amino acids. V shed 6 bases and J 5 bases; nucleotides not matched to a gene: 6. An equimolar mix of two oligonucleotides served as the beta constant-region primer for TRBC1 and TRBC2. Four rounds of PCR amplified the ligated cDNA using nested alpha and beta constant-region primers plus SP2. One entry per CDR3 protein, called by TCRdb with MiXCR from the UMI-ligation and nested PCR reads. Of roughly 150,000 distinct CDR3 sequences listed, roughly 20% were seen once; the top ten hold around 0.097%. Material for sequencing was naive CD4+ T cells from blood. The chain combines TRBV7-6 with TRBJ2-5; 13 bases are shared with TRBD2. The TCR comes from a human donor in good health. This CDR3 reads CASRNGLAGVETQYF. The CDR3 DNA follows: TGTGCCAGCAGAAATGGACTAGCGGGAGTTGAGACCCAGTACTTC.